The TCR beta chain described here comes from a study of cytomegalovirus exposure and HLA in healthy donors listed by TCRdb under 2017. Context from the whole study: According to an earlier analysis of 587 of the donors, about 170 million T cells yielded some 110 million unique TCR beta sequences and approximately 280 Gb of sequence data. In the later analysis, no new phenotypic data were used to find candidate immune exposures; instead, reliance was placed on TCR beta sequences and their occurrence across donors. In a later analysis, previously published TCR beta repertoires from 666 donors were re-analyzed and high-resolution HLA genotyping was added so that TCR occurrence patterns could be studied. A few DR-DQ haplotypes were handled as single units for association and clustering because linkage in the cohort was strong. An earlier analysis of approximately 630 of the donors applied high-throughput TCR beta sequencing to assess whether each TCR beta V gene segment acted as functional or pseudogenic. In addition to the first cohort of roughly 700 subjects, a separate validation cohort of approximately 130 different subjects was used. An early release covering around 630 HLA-typed donors comprised 250 to 350 gigabases of sequencing data and tens of millions of unique TCR sequences. All discovery cohort repertoires had been generated on a single sequencing platform. Typing coverage differed by locus: A, B, C, DRB1 and DQB1 were typed in roughly 620-630 donors, DQA1 in about 500, DPA1 in 600 to 610, and DPB1 in about 450. The aim of the study was to test whether cataloging public T cell receptors could identify signatures of past pathogen exposure. On average, roughly 250,000 unique TCR beta nucleotide sequences were sequenced per donor among 398 genotyped donors of the cohort, with 15% to 20% of those sequences being non-productive. The genetic ancestry cluster associated with self-reported Caucasian donors included over 65% of the 300 to 450 genotyped donors. Using immunosequencing, the study profiled T cell repertoires from fewer than 700 subjects and related those repertoires to cytomegalovirus serostatus. Alongside the repertoire data, information on donor age, sex, ethnicity and CMV serostatus was compiled. Both class I and class II loci were covered by HLA typing, at four-digit resolution. A later genetic analysis took genome-wide SNP genotypes for about three fifths of the 666 donors and used that subset as a discovery cohort. To predict cytomegalovirus infection status, the study brought together high-throughput TCR immunosequencing, statistical association of individual TCRs with disease status, and machine learning. General study outcomes and caveats: In vitro tests confirmed that a few of the cytomegalovirus-associated TCR beta chains recognize cytomegalovirus antigens. It was suggested by the authors that the approach could potentially be generalized to other disease states and immunological phenotypes. A further reported finding was that TCR beta sequences accurately predicted the HLA-A and HLA-B alleles for most subjects in the first cohort. The study gave a list of over 150 TCR beta chains associated with cytomegalovirus. In a later analysis, HLA-associated TCR beta chains showed more clonal expansion and lower generation probabilities than non-associated chains that were equally common. The only immune exposure information available for the cohort was CMV serostatus. Strong co-occurrence of HLA alleles, especially DR and DQ, made assigning TCR associations to individual alleles difficult. In a later analysis, the rate of TCR association differed among HLA loci, with DRB1 alleles having the most associated TCRs and HLA-C alleles having the fewest. An association between a missense DCLRE1C variant and V-gene and J-gene trimming of TCR beta chains was found in a later genetic analysis and replicated in an independent cohort. The earlier analysis of approximately 560 of the donors excluded roughly 16 rarely observed V segments, including chromosome 9 orphons, because counts were too low. A cluster of highly shared sequence variants was judged likely to represent a technical artifact of the sequencing pipeline. In a later analysis, several top co-occurrence clusters were reported to appear linked to parvovirus B19, influenza, CMV and Epstein-Barr virus. Because HLA typing was unavailable for some donors at each locus, only the typed subset was used in association tests. Cytomegalovirus status was reported to be diagnosed by the classifier with high specificity and sensitivity in both the original and validation cohorts. Correlated functional status among segregating V segments might reflect linkage disequilibrium, but an unknown experimental factor could not be ruled out. Most TCR sequences were observed very rarely across donors, whereas some public TCRs were present in many individuals. Broadly in line with IMGT annotations, most TCR beta V segments showed up in productive rearrangements about 87% or about 30% of the time in an earlier analysis of around 600 of the donors. Specific HLA alleles were associated with more than 15,000 TCR beta sequences at a false discovery rate of 0.05 in a later analysis. This cohort had only TCR beta chains sequenced, and the lack of alpha or paired-chain data limited which features could be detected. A later analysis found that most CMV-associated TCR beta chains appeared HLA-restricted, with HLA associations seemingly driven largely by CMV exposure. The presence/absence analyses assumed that sequencing depth was roughly uniform across donors, and that assumption may not be true. A later genetic analysis reported fewer N-insertions in productive TCRs among donors in an Asian-associated ancestry cluster than the roughly 700-donor mean.

The library relied on the immunoSEQ multiplex PCR assay. A mixture of 60 forward primers for TCR Vbeta segments and 13 reverse primers for TCR Jbeta segments was used in the multiplex PCR. The CDR3 region of rearranged TCR beta genes was amplified from genomic DNA with a multiplex PCR assay. Amplified TCR beta libraries were sequenced as 87-base-pair reads on the Illumina HiSeq System. For the original study's pipeline: A later analysis tallied 75 million to 95 million unique TCR beta chains across the 700 or so repertoires, and approximately 12 million of those chains were shared by two or more donors. To remove PCR and sequencing errors, raw reads were error-corrected and collapsed into unique sequences using a nearest-neighbor algorithm that merged closely related sequences. To assign V, D and J gene segments, CDR3 sequences were aligned to IMGT reference sequences. Each retained sequence needed at least a six-nucleotide match to both a V gene segment and a J gene segment. Rearrangements were called productive when the CDR3 lacked stop codons and stayed in frame with V and J; all others were non-productive. CDR3 was defined by IMGT convention, running from the second conserved V-encoded cysteine to the conserved J-encoded phenylalanine. The earlier analysis of about 640 of the donors excluded any sequence lacking an unambiguous match to a single V gene segment. An earlier analysis of 500 to 700 of the donors classified V segments as functional when productive rearrangements were above 56.7% and as segregating when the standard deviation between donors was above 5%. To diagnose cytomegalovirus status from the catalog of TCR beta chain sequences, a statistical classification framework was built. In a later analysis, TCR nucleotide sequences were compared against IMGT/GENE-DB human TR gene sequences so that V and J genes could be assigned. A later analysis assigned CDR3 sequences and most-parsimonious VDJ recombination scenarios with the TCRdist pipeline. In a later analysis, each TCR beta chain was defined by its CDR3 amino acid sequence together with its V-gene family, and reads lacking a unique V-gene family were excluded. To address suspected cross-contamination and a sequencing artifact, a later analysis removed around 590 highly shared, low-generation-probability nucleotide sequences. In a later analysis, a clonal expansion index for each public chain was calculated from normalized within-repertoire ranks of inferred template counts. Generation probabilities in a later analysis came from a VDJ recombination model fitted to out-of-frame rearrangements, and those results were checked against IGoR. In a later analysis, hypergeometric tests were used to score TCR-TCR, TCR-HLA and TCR-CMV co-occurrence, with a repertoire-size bias correction applied to TCR pairs. In a later analysis, false discovery rates were estimated by permuting HLA or CMV assignments 20 times. In a later analysis, co-occurring TCRs were grouped with DBSCAN, and TCRdist sequence similarity was added when clustering was performed within HLA-allele-positive subsets. Repertoires with fewer than 30,000 or more than 120,000 public chains, plus five repertoires with anomalous nucleotide sharing, were excluded from co-occurrence clustering. TCRdb obtained this table from immuneACCESS and retained in-frame rearrangements with V and J assigned. These tables miss some clones; where compared with another copy, unresolved V genes account for less than half of the shortfall, and the remainder is unexplained. Clone size and the V and J calls come from that table; the DNA yielded D and trimming. The sample yields about 120,000 clones; approximately 71% were counted once. The ten largest clones capture about 3.3% of the sample.

A remark on this clone: This clone's antigen is unknown. Per-nucleotide qualities are absent, and no much larger clonotype sits a single base away.

The cohort consisted of more than 650 healthy bone marrow donors. All cohort members were sampled while nominally healthy, although unrecorded immune exposures were likely present. The donor was CMV seronegative and was included in the group of 352 seronegative cohort members. A peripheral blood sample was provided by each donor, and peripheral blood mononuclear cells were used for TCR beta sequencing. Genomic DNA was extracted from the blood cell samples with the Qiagen DNeasy Blood Extraction Kit. Material: PBMCs. This receptor was taken from a woman aged 45-65 years in good health and CMV-seronegative.

The DNA is TGTGCCTGGACCGAGCTGCGGAACACTGAAGCTTTCTTT. This is translated as CAWTELRNTEAFF. The chain was built from TRBV30 and TRBJ1-1, with the D segment identity uncertain. Trimming costs V 4 bases and J 1 base, and their ends lie 10 bases apart. Via the germline V gene (reference sequence), CDR1 is GTSNPN and CDR2 SVGIG. There are 13 amino acids in the CDR3, from cysteine to phenylalanine inclusive. Only CDR3 DNA is held: 39 bases, read in frame from base 1.